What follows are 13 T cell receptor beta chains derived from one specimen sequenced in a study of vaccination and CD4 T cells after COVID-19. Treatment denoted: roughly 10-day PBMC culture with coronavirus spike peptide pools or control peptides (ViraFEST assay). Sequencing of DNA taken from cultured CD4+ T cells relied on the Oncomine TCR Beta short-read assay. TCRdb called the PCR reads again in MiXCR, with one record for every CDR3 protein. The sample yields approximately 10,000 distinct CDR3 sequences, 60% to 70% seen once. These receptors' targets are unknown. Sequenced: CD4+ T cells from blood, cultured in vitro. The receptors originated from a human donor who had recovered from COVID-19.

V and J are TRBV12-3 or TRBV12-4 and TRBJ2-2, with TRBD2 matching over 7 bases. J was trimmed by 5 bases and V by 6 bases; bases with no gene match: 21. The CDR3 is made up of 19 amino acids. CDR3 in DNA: TGTGCCAGCAGCCGGGACCGATTGCGAGCGGGGTGGGAGACCGGGGAGCTGTTTTTT. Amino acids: CASSRDRLRAGWETGELFF.

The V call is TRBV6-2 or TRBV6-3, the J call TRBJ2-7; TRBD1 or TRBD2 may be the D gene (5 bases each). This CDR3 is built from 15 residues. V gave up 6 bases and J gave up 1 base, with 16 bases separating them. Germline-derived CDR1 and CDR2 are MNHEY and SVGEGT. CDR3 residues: CASSLRGTPSYEQYF. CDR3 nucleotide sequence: TGTGCCAGCAGCCTCCGTGGGACCCCGTCCTACGAGCAGTACTTC.

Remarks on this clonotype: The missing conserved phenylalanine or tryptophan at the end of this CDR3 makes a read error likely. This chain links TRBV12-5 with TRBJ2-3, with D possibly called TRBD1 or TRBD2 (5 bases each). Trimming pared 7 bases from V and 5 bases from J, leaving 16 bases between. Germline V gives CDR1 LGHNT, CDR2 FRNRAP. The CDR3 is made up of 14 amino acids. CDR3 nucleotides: TGTGCTAGTGCCTCCCGGGACCTCCGAGATACGCAGTATTCT. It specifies CASASRDLRDTQYS.

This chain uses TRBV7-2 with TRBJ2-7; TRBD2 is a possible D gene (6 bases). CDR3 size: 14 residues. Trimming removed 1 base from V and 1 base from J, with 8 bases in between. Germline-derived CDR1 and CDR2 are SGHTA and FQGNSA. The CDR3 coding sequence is TGTGCCAGCAGCTTAGGGGGGGTTTCCTACGAGCAGTACTTC. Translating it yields CASSLGGVSYEQYF.

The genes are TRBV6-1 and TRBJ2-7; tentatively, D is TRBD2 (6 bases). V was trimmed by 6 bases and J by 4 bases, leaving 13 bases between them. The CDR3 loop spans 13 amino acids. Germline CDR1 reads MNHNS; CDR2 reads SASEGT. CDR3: CASSRDSGYEQYF. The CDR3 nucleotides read TGTGCCAGCAGCAGGGACTCCGGTTACGAGCAGTACTTC.

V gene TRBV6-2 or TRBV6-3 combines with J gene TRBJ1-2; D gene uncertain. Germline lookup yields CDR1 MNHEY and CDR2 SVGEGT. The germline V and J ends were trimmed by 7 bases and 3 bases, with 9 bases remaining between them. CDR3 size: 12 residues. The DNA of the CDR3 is TGTGCCAGCACCAACGGGGACTATGGCTACACCTTC. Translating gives CASTNGDYGYTF.

CDR3 coding DNA: TGTGCCTGGTTCGTGAGCAACTATGGCTACACCTTC. It specifies CAWFVSNYGYTF. V usage is TRBV30 and J usage is TRBJ1-2; D gene uncertain. Per the germline V gene, CDR1 is GTSNPN and CDR2 is SVGIG (reference sequence). V was trimmed by 5 bases and J by 2 bases, leaving 9 bases between them. This CDR3 comprises 12 residues.

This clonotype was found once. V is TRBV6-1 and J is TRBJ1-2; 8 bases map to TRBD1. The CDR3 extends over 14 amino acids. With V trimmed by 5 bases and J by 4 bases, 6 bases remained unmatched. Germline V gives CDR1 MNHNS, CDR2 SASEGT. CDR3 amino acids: CASSNRQGSYGYTF. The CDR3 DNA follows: TGTGCCAGCAGTAATAGACAGGGGAGCTATGGCTACACCTTC.

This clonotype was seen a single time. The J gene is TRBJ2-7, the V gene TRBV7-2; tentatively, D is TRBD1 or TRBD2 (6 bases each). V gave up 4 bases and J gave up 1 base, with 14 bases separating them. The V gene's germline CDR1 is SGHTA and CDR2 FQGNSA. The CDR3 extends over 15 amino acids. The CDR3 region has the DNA TGTGCCAGCAGCTCGTCTGGGGGGCGATCCTACGAGCAGTACTTC. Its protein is CASSSSGGRSYEQYF.

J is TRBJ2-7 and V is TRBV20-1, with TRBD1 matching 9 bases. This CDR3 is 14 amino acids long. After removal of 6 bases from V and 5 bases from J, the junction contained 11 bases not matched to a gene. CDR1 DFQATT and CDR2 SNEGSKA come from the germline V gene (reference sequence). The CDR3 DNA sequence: TGCAGTGCACGGTCCGGGACAGGGAACGACGAGCAGTACTTC. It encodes CSARSGTGNDEQYF.

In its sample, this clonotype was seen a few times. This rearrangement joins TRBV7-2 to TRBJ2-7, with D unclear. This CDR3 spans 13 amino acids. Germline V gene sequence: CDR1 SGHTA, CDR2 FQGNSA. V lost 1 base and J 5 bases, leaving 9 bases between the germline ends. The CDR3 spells CASSLDSLDEQYF. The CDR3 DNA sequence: TGTGCCAGCAGCTTAGACAGTTTGGACGAGCAGTACTTC.

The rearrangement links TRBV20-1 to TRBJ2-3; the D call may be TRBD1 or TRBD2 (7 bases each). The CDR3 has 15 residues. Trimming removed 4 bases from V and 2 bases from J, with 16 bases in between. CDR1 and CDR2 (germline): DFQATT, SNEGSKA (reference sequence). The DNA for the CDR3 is TGCAGTGCTAATCAGGGGGGGCAAATCACAGATACGCAGTATTTT. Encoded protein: CSANQGGQITDTQYF.

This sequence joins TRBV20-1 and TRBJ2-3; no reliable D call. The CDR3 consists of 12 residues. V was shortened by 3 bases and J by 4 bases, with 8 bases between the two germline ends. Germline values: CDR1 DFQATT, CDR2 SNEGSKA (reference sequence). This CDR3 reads CSASPRSDTQYF. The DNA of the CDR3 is TGCAGTGCTAGCCCCCGATCAGATACGCAGTATTTT.